This T cell receptor beta chain was retrieved from a study of cytomegalovirus exposure and HLA in healthy donors. Comments on this clone: Its antigen is unknown.

Study-level findings and limits: Relative to the 666-donor mean, N-insertions were reportedly fewer in an Asian-associated ancestry cluster in a later analysis. There were several of the most significant clusters that appeared linked to common viral pathogens in a later analysis. For most subjects, TCR beta sequences were reported to predict HLA-A and HLA-B alleles with accuracy.

60 Vbeta and 13 Jbeta primers were used in PCR. Method: immunoSEQ multiplex PCR; TCRdb's copy keeps in-frame clones and lacks some. The sample records around 130,000 clones, 8.5% to 10% being singletons. The source material was PBMCs. The source is a middle-aged man in good health and CMV-seronegative.

CDR3 residues: CATSREGWSTEAFF. CDR3 nucleotide sequence: TGTGCCACCAGCAGAGAAGGTTGGAGCACTGAAGCTTTCTTT. This rearrangement joins TRBV15 to TRBJ1-1, with D unclear. The CDR3 loop spans 14 amino acids. Trimming removed 0 bases at V and 4 bases at J, with 9 bases between. Germline V gene data show CDR1 as LNHNV and CDR2 as YYDKDF (reference sequence).